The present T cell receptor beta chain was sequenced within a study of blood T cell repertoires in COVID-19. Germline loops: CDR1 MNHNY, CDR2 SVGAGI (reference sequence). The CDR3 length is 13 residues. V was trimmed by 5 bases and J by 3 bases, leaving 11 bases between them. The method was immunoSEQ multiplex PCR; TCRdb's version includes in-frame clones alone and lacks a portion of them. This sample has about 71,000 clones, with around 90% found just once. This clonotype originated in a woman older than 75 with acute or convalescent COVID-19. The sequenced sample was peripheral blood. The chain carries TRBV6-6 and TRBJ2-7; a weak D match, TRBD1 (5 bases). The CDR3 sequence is CASSPQGFYEQYF. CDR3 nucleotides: TGTGCCAGCAGTCCTCAGGGATTCTACGAGCAGTACTTC.